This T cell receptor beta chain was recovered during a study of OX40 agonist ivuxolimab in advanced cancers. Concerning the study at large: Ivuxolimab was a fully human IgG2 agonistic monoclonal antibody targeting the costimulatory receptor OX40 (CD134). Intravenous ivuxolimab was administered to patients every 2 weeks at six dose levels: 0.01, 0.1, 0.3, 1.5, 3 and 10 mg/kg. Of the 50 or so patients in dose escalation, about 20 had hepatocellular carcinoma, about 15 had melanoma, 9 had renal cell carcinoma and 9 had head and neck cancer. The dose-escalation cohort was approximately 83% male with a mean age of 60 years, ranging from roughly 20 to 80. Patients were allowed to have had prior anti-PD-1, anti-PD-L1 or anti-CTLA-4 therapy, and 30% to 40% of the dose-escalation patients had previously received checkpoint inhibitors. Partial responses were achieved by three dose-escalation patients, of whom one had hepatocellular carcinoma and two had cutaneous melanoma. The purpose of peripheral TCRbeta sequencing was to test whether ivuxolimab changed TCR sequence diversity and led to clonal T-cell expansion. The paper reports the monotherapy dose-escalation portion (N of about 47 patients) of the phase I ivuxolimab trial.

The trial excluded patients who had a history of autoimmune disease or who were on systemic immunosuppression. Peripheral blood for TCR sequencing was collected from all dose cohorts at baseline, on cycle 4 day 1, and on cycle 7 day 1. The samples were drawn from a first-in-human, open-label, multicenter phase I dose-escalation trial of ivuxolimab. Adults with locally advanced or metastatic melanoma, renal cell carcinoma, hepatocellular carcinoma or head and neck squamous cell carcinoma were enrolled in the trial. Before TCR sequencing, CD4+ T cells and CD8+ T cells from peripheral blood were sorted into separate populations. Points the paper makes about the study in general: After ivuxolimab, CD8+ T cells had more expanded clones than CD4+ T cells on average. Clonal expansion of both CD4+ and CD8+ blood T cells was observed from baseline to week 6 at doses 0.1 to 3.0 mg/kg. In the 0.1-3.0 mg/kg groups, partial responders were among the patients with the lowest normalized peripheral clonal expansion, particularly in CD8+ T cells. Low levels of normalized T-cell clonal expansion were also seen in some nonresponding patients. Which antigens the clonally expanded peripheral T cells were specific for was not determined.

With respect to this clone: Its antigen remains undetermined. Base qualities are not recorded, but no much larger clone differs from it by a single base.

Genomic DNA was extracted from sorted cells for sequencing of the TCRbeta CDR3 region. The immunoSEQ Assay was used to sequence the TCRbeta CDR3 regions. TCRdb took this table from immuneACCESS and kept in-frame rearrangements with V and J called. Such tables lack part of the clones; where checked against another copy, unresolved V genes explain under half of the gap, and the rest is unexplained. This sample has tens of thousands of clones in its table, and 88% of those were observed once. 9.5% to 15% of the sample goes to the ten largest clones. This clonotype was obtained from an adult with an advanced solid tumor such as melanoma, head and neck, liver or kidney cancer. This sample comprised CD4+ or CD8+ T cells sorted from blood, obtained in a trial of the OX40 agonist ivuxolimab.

Here the CDR3 is given as CASSILREDNEQFF. The DNA is TGTGCCAGCAGCATCTTGAGGGAAGACAATGAGCAGTTCTTC. Recombination connected TRBV7-8 to TRBJ2-1, and the D gene may be TRBD2, 5 bases matching. The CDR3 spans 14 residues, from the cysteine through the phenylalanine. The retained sequence is limited to the CDR3, 42 bases, with the frame set at the first base. The CDR1 and CDR2 encoded by the germline V gene are SGHVS and FQNEAQ. V was cut back by 5 bases and J by 5 bases, leaving a gap of 13 bases between them.